A single sample is the source of the 18 T cell receptor beta chains below, sequenced in a study of cytomegalovirus exposure and HLA in healthy donors. The PCR was carried out with 60 Vbeta primers and 13 Jbeta primers. Method: immunoSEQ multiplex PCR; TCRdb's copy keeps in-frame clones and lacks some. Seen here are 200,000 or so clones, 87% observed once, and the top ten hold roughly 0.2%. The specimen sequenced was PBMCs. The receptors were gathered from a girl under three years old in good health and CMV-seronegative.

The chain links TRBV6-5 to TRBJ2-2; 7 nucleotides match TRBD1. V dropped 2 bases and J dropped 6; count of bases not matched to a gene: 0. Germline V CDR1 and CDR2: MNHEY, SVGAGI. The CDR3 spans 13 residues. The CDR3 sequence is CASSYTGAGELFF. CDR3 bases: TGTGCCAGCAGTTACACAGGGGCCGGGGAGCTGTTTTTT.

This clone was seen a single time. The chain combines TRBV5-1 with TRBJ1-3; 7 bases are a match to TRBD1. After removal of 2 bases from V and 1 base from J, the junction contained 0 bases not matched to a gene. The CDR3 extends over 14 amino acids. Germline CDR1 reads SGHRS; CDR2 reads YFSETQ. CDR3 DNA sequence: TGCGCCAGCAGCTTACAGGGGTCTGGAAACACCATATATTTT. It translates to CASSLQGSGNTIYF.

The chain has TRBV29-1 and TRBJ2-7, with TRBD1 identical over 10 bases. CDR1 is SQVTM and CDR2 is ANQGSEA in the germline V gene. V dropped 4 bases and J dropped 1; count of bases not matched to a gene: 4. The CDR3 sequence is 14 residues long. Here the CDR3 reads CSVAGQGTSYEQYF. The CDR3 nucleotides read TGCAGCGTTGCGGGACAGGGGACTTCCTACGAGCAGTACTTC.

The V call is TRBV11-2, the J call TRBJ2-6; 10 nucleotides align to TRBD1. Germline lookup yields CDR1 SGHAT and CDR2 FQNNGV. J gave up 2 bases and V 5 bases, and 6 bases lay outside the gene matches. CDR3 length equals 17 residues. CDR3 in amino acids: CASSDRDRGAGANVLTF. DNA of the CDR3: TGTGCCAGCAGCGACCGGGACAGGGGTGCTGGGGCCAACGTCCTGACTTTC.

This clone was seen once. The CDR3 DNA reads TGTGCCAGCAGCTTTCTAGCGGCCCAAGAGACCCAGTACTTC. Amino acids: CASSFLAAQETQYF. This chain uses TRBV11-1 with TRBJ2-5; 7 bases agree with TRBD2. The length of the CDR3 is 14 residues. The junction had 2 bases not matched to a gene; V was cut back by 3 bases and J by 1 base. CDR1 is SGHAT and CDR2 is FQDESV in the germline V gene (reference sequence).

The chain recombines TRBV30 with TRBJ2-1, with a weak D call TRBD2 (5 bases). V shed 7 bases and J shed 9 bases, with 19 bases lying between them. Germline loops: CDR1 GTSNPN, CDR2 SVGIG (reference sequence). CDR3 length: 13 amino acids. The CDR3 sequence: CAYASGMSPEQFF. For the CDR3, the DNA is TGTGCCTACGCCTCGGGGATGTCCCCTGAGCAGTTCTTC.

The gene calls are TRBV25-1 and TRBJ1-6; TRBD1 might be the D (5 bases). V lost 6 bases and J 5 bases, leaving 8 bases between the germline ends. The CDR3 extends over 13 amino acids. CDR1 and CDR2 (germline): MGHDK, SYGVNS. CDR3 protein: CASRGQHNSPLHF. In DNA, the CDR3 is TGTGCCAGCAGAGGACAACATAATTCACCCCTCCACTTT.

The chain carries TRBV6-6 and TRBJ2-1; 9 bases align to TRBD2. CDR3 length: 15 residues. Germline-derived CDR1 and CDR2 are MNHNY and SVGAGI (reference sequence). Trimming removed 2 bases from V and 15 bases from J; junction bases left unmatched: 14. The DNA for the CDR3 is TGTGCCAGCAGTTACAGGTCTGGCGGGGGGGCCGATCGGTTCTTC. Translating gives CASSYRSGGGADRFF.

The chain uses TRBV6-5 and TRBJ1-2; 7 nucleotides agree with TRBD1. CDR1 is MNHEY, CDR2 SVGAGI, per germline. This CDR3 contains 12 residues. Losses at the gene ends were 7 bases for V and 4 bases for J; bases not matched to a gene: 3. The CDR3 nucleotides are TGTGCCAGCAAGGGGGACAGCTATGGCTACACCTTC. Protein sequence: CASKGDSYGYTF.

The chain joins TRBV7-3 to TRBJ1-2; 11 bases match TRBD1. The CDR3 loop spans 15 amino acids. Germline V lookup: CDR1 SGHTA, CDR2 FQGTGA. The trim removed 3 bases at V and 7 bases at J, leaving 7 bases unmatched. The CDR3 region has the DNA TGTGCCAGCAGCTTGTCCGGGACAGGGGGGACTGGCTACACCTTC. Protein sequence: CASSLSGTGGTGYTF.

CDR3 nucleotide sequence: TGCGCCAGCAGCCAAGATTGGAGGGTAGGCACTGAAGCTTTCTTT. As protein: CASSQDWRVGTEAFF. This chain links TRBV4-3 with TRBJ1-1, with unresolved D. Germline CDR1 LGHNA, CDR2 YSLEER. Trimming took 0 bases from V and 4 from J, leaving 12 bases between them. The CDR3 is made up of 15 amino acids.

This clone was seen just once. This chain uses TRBV2 with TRBJ1-5; no definite D call. Germline loops: CDR1 SNHLY, CDR2 FYNNEI. V shed 7 bases and J shed 0 bases, with 10 bases lying between them. The CDR3 sequence is 14 residues long. The CDR3 is CASNPSYSNQPQHF. CDR3 coding DNA: TGTGCCAGCAACCCGAGTTATAGCAATCAGCCCCAGCATTTT.

The CDR3 loop reads CASSQDQWGQGPSSYGYTF. Here the CDR3 DNA reads TGCGCCAGCAGCCAAGATCAATGGGGACAGGGACCTTCCTCCTATGGCTACACCTTC. V is TRBV4-1 and J is TRBJ1-2; 9 positions agree with TRBD1. Unmatched junction bases numbered 15, after V lost 0 bases and J lost 4 bases. This CDR3 spans 19 amino acids. Germline V gene sequence: CDR1 MGHRA, CDR2 YSYEKL.

The chain is built from TRBV11-2 and TRBJ2-5; 11 nucleotides line up with TRBD2. The CDR3 is made up of 16 amino acids. The V segment lost 1 base and the J segment 1 base; nucleotides outside the gene matches: 2. CDR1 is SGHAT, CDR2 FQNNGV, per germline. The CDR3 DNA sequence: TGTGCCAGCAGCTTAGGGACTAGCGGGTTCCAAGAGACCCAGTACTTC. This encodes CASSLGTSGFQETQYF.

This chain joins TRBV30 and TRBJ1-1; no reliable D call. The length of the CDR3 is 11 residues. CDR1 GTSNPN and CDR2 SVGIG come from the germline V gene (reference sequence). Trimming cost V 0 bases and J 5 bases, with 4 bases left between them. CDR3 amino acids: CAWSVQTEAFF. The CDR3 coding sequence is TGTGCCTGGAGTGTACAGACTGAAGCTTTCTTT.

This rearrangement joins TRBV10-3 to TRBJ1-4; TRBD1 is a possible D gene (6 bases). Germline V lookup: CDR1 ENHRY, CDR2 SYGVKD. The V end lost 6 bases, the J end lost 3 bases, and 8 bases lay between the germline ends. This CDR3 is 13 amino acids long. CDR3 DNA sequence: TGTGCCATCAGAGGACAGTCTAATGAAAAACTGTTTTTT. Protein: CAIRGQSNEKLFF.

V and J are TRBV9 and TRBJ2-7, with TRBD2 matching over 9 bases. CDR3 length: 17 amino acids. Germline-derived CDR1 and CDR2 are SGDLS and YYNGEE. V dropped 4 bases and J dropped 3; count of bases not matched to a gene: 14. CDR3 sequence: CASSPPVRSGSNYEQYF. CDR3 in DNA: TGTGCCAGCAGCCCCCCAGTACGTAGCGGGAGTAACTACGAGCAGTACTTC.

This clone was found once. The chain has TRBV11-2 and TRBJ2-2, with a tentative D call TRBD2 (6 bases). The germline V and J ends were trimmed by 1 base and 1 base, with 19 bases remaining between them. CDR1 and CDR2 (germline): SGHAT, FQNNGV. The CDR3 is made up of 19 amino acids. This CDR3 is CASSLAPLAPAVNTGELFF. CDR3 sequence (DNA): TGTGCCAGCAGCTTAGCTCCACTAGCCCCAGCCGTGAACACCGGGGAGCTGTTTTTT.